A single sample is the source of the 21 T cell receptor beta chains below, sequenced in a study of blood T cell repertoires in COVID-19. Produced via immunoSEQ multiplex PCR; TCRdb's table is partial and in-frame only. The data contain hundreds of thousands of clones, roughly 90% of them seen just once; the ten biggest clones take up about 5%. Sequencing was carried out using PBMCs or T cells enriched from blood (not recorded which). All receptors come from a man between 60 and 75 years old who had recovered from COVID-19.

The chain combines TRBV11-2 with TRBJ1-2; no reliable D call. V lost 5 bases and J lost 2, with 9 bases in between. CDR1 and CDR2 from the germline V gene are SGHAT and FQNNGV. The CDR3 covers 13 residues. CDR3: CASSPGSNYGYTF. CDR3 nucleotides: TGTGCCAGCAGCCCGGGGTCCAACTATGGCTACACCTTC.

This clone has a single count. The chain is built from TRBV6-5 and TRBJ2-1; D is unresolved. The CDR3 is made up of 12 amino acids. From germline, CDR1 is MNHEY and CDR2 SVGAGI. V was trimmed by 5 bases and J by 5 bases, leaving 7 bases between them. Here the CDR3 reads CASSPRDNEQFF. CDR3 DNA: TGTGCCAGCAGTCCACGGGACAATGAGCAGTTCTTC.

The genes are TRBV6-6 and TRBJ2-3; D ambiguous. Deletions cut 10 bases from V and 5 bases from J, with 10 bases between. The CDR3 totals 11 residues. Germline V CDR1 and CDR2: MNHNY, SVGAGI (reference sequence). The CDR3 loop is CATFSLDTQYF. For the CDR3, the DNA is TGTGCCACCTTCTCTCTAGATACGCAGTATTTT.

V gene TRBV28 combines with J gene TRBJ2-3, with 7 positions matching TRBD2. The germline gives CDR1 MDHEN, CDR2 SYDVKM. The CDR3 runs 13 residues. V was pared by 7 bases and J by 4 bases, with 5 bases of the junction left unmatched. CDR3 sequence reads: CASTETSPDTQYF. The CDR3 nucleotides read TGTGCCAGCACCGAGACTAGCCCAGATACGCAGTATTTT. Looking up the rest from reference TRBV28 and TRBJ2-3 gives the full variable domain: DVKVTQSSRYLVKRTGEKVFLECVQDMDHENMFWYRQDPGLGLRLIYFSYDVKMKEKGDIPEGYSVSREKKERFSLILESASTNQTSMYLCASTETSPDTQYFGPGTRLTVL.

V and J are TRBV2 and TRBJ2-1; TRBD2 matches at 7 bases. V dropped 6 bases and J dropped 3; count of bases not matched to a gene: 5. From germline, CDR1 is SNHLY and CDR2 FYNNEI. CDR3 length: 14 amino acids. The CDR3 coding sequence is TGTGCCAGCAGGGATCTAGCGGACTACAATGAGCAGTTCTTC. It translates to CASRDLADYNEQFF.

This chain links TRBV7-9 with TRBJ2-1; 13 positions agree with TRBD2. The CDR3 sequence is 15 residues long. CDR1 and CDR2 (germline): SEHNR, FQNEAQ (reference sequence). The trim removed 5 bases at V and 4 bases at J, leaving 2 bases unmatched. CDR3 nucleotides: TGTGCCAGCAGCATACTAGCGGGAGGGTACAATGAGCAGTTCTTC. Translating it yields CASSILAGGYNEQFF.

The chain joins TRBV5-1 to TRBJ1-1, with TRBD1 matching over 10 bases. The V and J ends lost 4 bases and 6 bases, in that order; junction bases with no gene match: 6. CDR1 is SGHRS and CDR2 is YFSETQ in the germline V gene. This CDR3 has 14 amino acids. The CDR3 bases are TGCGCCAGCAGCCGGCGACAGGGGGCTTCTGAAGCTTTCTTT. Translating gives CASSRRQGASEAFF.

The rearrangement uses TRBV5-1 and TRBJ2-2; weak D call: TRBD2 (5 bases). Germline V gives CDR1 SGHRS, CDR2 YFSETQ. The ends were cut back, 5 bases at V and 1 base at J, with 12 bases in the middle. CDR3 length: 15 residues. CDR3 amino acids: CASRERSENTGELFF. The DNA for the CDR3 is TGCGCCAGCAGAGAGCGGTCCGAGAACACCGGGGAGCTGTTTTTT.

The chain carries TRBV4-2 and TRBJ2-3; 11 bases agree with TRBD2. Per germline, CDR1 LGHNA and CDR2 YNFKEQ. The junction had 9 bases not matched to a gene; V was cut back by 1 base and J by 3 bases. The CDR3 has 18 residues. The DNA for the CDR3 is TGTGCCAGCAGCCAAGCGGGTCTAGCGGGAGGTGTGACAGATACGCAGTATTTT. Its protein is CASSQAGLAGGVTDTQYF.

This chain uses TRBV10-1 with TRBJ1-3; no definite D call. Trimming took off 3 bases at V and 4 bases at J, with 13 bases between the two ends. The CDR3 contains 15 residues. Germline V gene lookup returns CDR1 WNHNN and CDR2 SYGVQD (reference sequence). Here the CDR3 DNA reads TGCGCCAGCAGTGACCAGACTTACTACGGAAACACCATATATTTT. Translating it yields CASSDQTYYGNTIYF.

The rearrangement links TRBV9 to TRBJ2-1; 9 nucleotides line up with TRBD2. V was clipped by 3 bases and J by 8 bases; unmatched bases: 24. Looked up from germline, CDR1 is SGDLS and CDR2 is YYNGEE. The length of the CDR3 is 20 residues. The CDR3 DNA is TGTGCCAGCAGCGGGGGTTGGGTAGCGGGAGAACCACGGTATAGCTATGAGCAGTTCTTC. It translates to CASSGGWVAGEPRYSYEQFF.

This clone was observed a single time. The V gene is TRBV18, the J gene TRBJ2-3; 7 nucleotides align to TRBD2. This CDR3 is built from 14 residues. Germline values: CDR1 KGHSH, CDR2 LQKENI. Trimming took 3 bases from V and 8 from J; bases not matched to a gene: 8. CDR3 sequence: CASSPGGTGGTQYF. Written as DNA, the CDR3 is TGTGCCAGCTCACCGGGGGGGACTGGAGGTACGCAGTATTTT. Combining the CDR3 with reference TRBV18 and TRBJ2-3 gives the whole variable domain NAGVMQNPRHLVRRRGQEARLRCSPMKGHSHVYWYRQLPEEGLKFMVYLQKENIIDESGMPKERFSAEFPKEGPSILRIQQVVRGDSAAYFCASSPGGTGGTQYFGPGTRLTVL.

The V gene is TRBV11-3, the J gene TRBJ2-2; weak D call: TRBD2 (7 bases). Per germline, CDR1 SGHNT and CDR2 YENEEA. The ends were cut back, 5 bases at V and 5 bases at J, with 18 bases in the middle. The CDR3 loop spans 16 amino acids. The CDR3 loop is CASSPLTGGSTGELFF. Written as DNA, the CDR3 is TGTGCCAGCAGCCCCCTGACAGGCGGGAGTACCGGGGAGCTGTTTTTT.

The rearrangement joins TRBV5-4 to TRBJ2-7; D not certain. The germline gives CDR1 SGHNT, CDR2 YYREEE (reference sequence). The CDR3 contains 14 residues. V lost 4 bases and J lost 3, with 14 bases in between. The DNA of the CDR3 is TGTGCCAGCAGCGCCGTCCTAAACGACTACGAGCAGTACTTC. Translating it yields CASSAVLNDYEQYF.

J is TRBJ2-3 and V is TRBV2, with TRBD1 as a possible D gene (6 bases). Germline assignment: CDR1 SNHLY and CDR2 FYNNEI. V lost 4 bases to trimming and J lost 2 bases, with 10 bases between them. CDR3 length: 14 residues. The CDR3 region is CASSGTENTDTQYF. For the CDR3, the DNA is TGTGCCAGCAGTGGGACAGAAAACACAGATACGCAGTATTTT.

This clone came up once. The chain carries TRBV7-6 and TRBJ1-2; D not resolved. CDR1 and CDR2 (germline): SGHVS, FNYEAQ. CDR3 size: 14 residues. V was pared by 1 base and J by 10 bases, with 16 bases between. Here the CDR3 reads CASSLVADPKDYTF. As DNA, the CDR3 is TGTGCCAGCAGCTTAGTAGCGGATCCGAAGGACTACACCTTC.

This clone was counted once. This chain connects TRBV6-5 to TRBJ2-7, with 10 bases matching TRBD2. CDR3 length: 16 residues. V was clipped by 0 bases and J by 2 bases; unmatched bases: 4. Per germline, CDR1 MNHEY and CDR2 SVGAGI. The CDR3 here is CASSYSGLAATYEQYF. CDR3 sequence (DNA): TGTGCCAGCAGTTACTCAGGACTAGCGGCAACCTACGAGCAGTACTTC.

The chain uses TRBV30 and TRBJ1-1, with D perhaps TRBD1 (6 bases). The CDR3 is 11 amino acids. Trimming removed 5 bases at V and 8 bases at J, with 12 bases between. The V gene's germline CDR1 is GTSNPN and CDR2 SVGIG (reference sequence). The CDR3 region is CAWVTGTEAFF. The CDR3, as DNA: TGTGCCTGGGTCACCGGGACAGAAGCTTTCTTT.

This chain uses TRBV7-2 with TRBJ2-1; 7 bases map to TRBD2. This CDR3 comprises 15 residues. Germline CDR1 is SGHTA and CDR2 is FQGNSA. Unmatched junction bases numbered 9, after V lost 1 base and J lost 9 bases. The CDR3 reads CASSLVRGAGPEQFF. For the CDR3, the DNA is TGTGCCAGCAGCTTAGTTCGGGGAGCGGGACCTGAGCAGTTCTTC.

The genes are TRBV18 and TRBJ1-2; D not resolved. CDR1 and CDR2 (germline): KGHSH, LQKENI. V shed 3 bases and J shed 1 base, with 9 bases lying between them. The CDR3 loop spans 14 amino acids. The CDR3 nucleotides are TGTGCCAGCTCACCGCAGGAAAATAACTATGGCTACACCTTC. Protein sequence: CASSPQENNYGYTF.

The chain links TRBV28 to TRBJ2-1, with D unclear. CDR1 and CDR2 from the germline V gene are MDHEN and SYDVKM. The CDR3 is 13 amino acids. Trimming cost V 6 bases and J 9 bases, with 15 bases left between them. The CDR3 nucleotides are TGTGCCAGCAGACCTCTGATAGGAGTTGAGCAGTTCTTC. Amino acids: CASRPLIGVEQFF.